The 22 T cell receptor beta chains below were found in one sample sequenced in a study of regulatory T cells (dated by TCRdb to the late 2010s). Results and caveats for the whole study, not just this receptor: Hydrophobic residues at CDR3 positions 6 and 7 were enriched in conventional CD4+ T cells from CD3G-deficient patients, which suggests more self-reactive specificities.

These receptors' targets are unknown. The library was made by the immunoSEQ multiplex PCR assay. The multiplex PCR relied on 52 forward TRBV primers and 13 reverse TRBJ primers, and amplification bias was corrected through assay-based and computational methods. As stored in TCRdb, this immuneACCESS dataset retains in-frame rearrangements with V and J assigned. A fraction of the clones does not appear; measured against another copy, unresolved V genes explain less than half of the discrepancy, and the remainder lacks a known reason. This sample holds about 23,000 clones; roughly 84% were observed only once. The top ten clonotypes cover 1.3% of the sample. The source material was conventional CD4+ T cells sorted from blood. These receptors were obtained from a child aged 10-17 years with CD3G deficiency.

The rearrangement links TRBV30 to TRBJ1-1; TRBD1 matches 12 bases. This CDR3 has 19 amino acids. Germline CDR1 is GTSNPN and CDR2 is SVGIG (reference sequence). V lost 2 bases and J lost 1; bases outside the gene matches: 14. The CDR3 loop is CAWSLLPRDRGRENTEAFF. In DNA form, the CDR3 reads TGTGCCTGGAGTTTGTTGCCCCGGGACAGGGGGCGGGAGAACACTGAAGCTTTCTTT.

V usage is TRBV5-1 and J usage is TRBJ1-1, with 7 positions matching TRBD1. Looked up from germline, CDR1 is SGHRS and CDR2 is YFSETQ. The CDR3 contains 14 residues. After removal of 2 bases from V and 1 base from J, the junction contained 2 bases not matched to a gene. The DNA for the CDR3 is TGCGCCAGCAGCTTCGGGACAGCGAACACTGAAGCTTTCTTT. This codes for CASSFGTANTEAFF.

V usage is TRBV28 and J usage is TRBJ1-2; D might be TRBD1 (5 bases). Germline CDR1 MDHEN, CDR2 SYDVKM. This CDR3 region has 15 residues. Trimming took off 5 bases at V and 8 bases at J, with 21 bases between the two ends. The CDR3 sequence is CASSQFGGEVDGYTF. Written as DNA, the CDR3 is TGTGCCAGCAGTCAATTCGGGGGGGAGGTCGACGGCTACACCTTC.

The chain employs TRBV7-9 and TRBJ1-1, with a weak D call TRBD1 (5 bases). Trimming took off 5 bases at V and 11 bases at J, with 21 bases between the two ends. Per germline, CDR1 SEHNR and CDR2 FQNEAQ (reference sequence). This CDR3 comprises 14 residues. The CDR3 spells CASSTAGGLAGAFF. As DNA, the CDR3 is TGTGCCAGCAGCACAGCCGGGGGATTGGCGGGGGCTTTCTTT.

This clone was recorded only once. The chain couples TRBV28 to TRBJ2-1, with 7 bases matching TRBD2. V gave up 2 bases and J gave up 5 bases; unmatched junction bases: 6. Germline V lookup: CDR1 MDHEN, CDR2 SYDVKM. This CDR3 comprises 15 residues. The CDR3 DNA is TGTGCCAGCAGTTTAGGGGGAGCGGGAAACAATGAGCAGTTCTTC. As protein: CASSLGGAGNNEQFF.

The table lists this clone with a count of one. CDR3 protein: CASSLLGGRETQYF. DNA of the CDR3: TGTGCCAGCAGTCTCCTGGGGGGGCGGGAGACCCAGTACTTC. The V call is TRBV28, the J call TRBJ2-5; tentative D call: TRBD2 (7 bases). CDR1 is MDHEN, CDR2 SYDVKM, per germline. V was pared by 5 bases and J by 5 bases, with 15 bases between. CDR3 length equals 14 residues.

V is TRBV6-1 and J is TRBJ2-7, with D perhaps being TRBD1 or TRBD2 (5 bases each). The V and J ends lost 5 bases and 4 bases respectively, with 27 bases between them. The CDR3 spans 18 residues. Germline V CDR1 and CDR2: MNHNS, SASEGT. The CDR3 bases are TGTGCCAGCAGTCAAGGGTGGGGCCTACAGTACGGGAAATACGAGCAGTACTTC. Translated: CASSQGWGLQYGKYEQYF.

This chain connects TRBV7-2 to TRBJ1-3; 8 nucleotides line up with TRBD1. This CDR3 is built from 15 residues. CDR1 SGHTA and CDR2 FQGNSA come from the germline V gene. With 5 bases clipped from V and 0 bases from J, the junction kept 3 bases outside the gene matches. DNA of the CDR3: TGTGCCAGCAGCCGAACAGGGGGCTCTGGAAACACCATATATTTT. It yields the protein CASSRTGGSGNTIYF.

This chain links TRBV19 with TRBJ1-1; TRBD1 is a possible D gene (6 bases). Germline V gene lookup returns CDR1 LNHDA and CDR2 SQIVND (reference sequence). Trimming shortened V by 3 bases and J by 7 bases, and 15 bases separated the two germline ends. CDR3 length: 14 amino acids. The CDR3 loop reads CASSIRGRSGEAFF. The CDR3 DNA reads as TGTGCCAGTAGTATCCGGGGGCGATCGGGTGAAGCTTTCTTT.

The count of this clone is one. The chain recombines TRBV28 with TRBJ2-2; 8 bases fit TRBD1. The junction had 6 bases not matched to a gene; V was cut back by 2 bases and J by 7 bases. The CDR3 extends over 15 amino acids. Per germline, CDR1 MDHEN and CDR2 SYDVKM. The CDR3 nucleotides are TGTGCCAGCAGTTTAGGGGGGACAGGTGGCGGGGAGCTGTTTTTT. As protein: CASSLGGTGGGELFF.

The chain links TRBV6-1 to TRBJ2-7; D gene ambiguous. Trimming took 1 base from V and 9 from J, leaving 16 bases between them. Germline V gene lookup returns CDR1 MNHNS and CDR2 SASEGT. This CDR3 region has 14 residues. The CDR3 reads CASSEEDLTSMQYF. CDR3 DNA: TGTGCCAGCAGTGAAGAAGACCTGACTTCGATGCAGTACTTC.

The chain has TRBV28 and TRBJ1-4, with TRBD1 matching over 12 bases. Germline V gene data show CDR1 as MDHEN and CDR2 as SYDVKM. With V trimmed by 5 bases and J by 3 bases, 13 bases remained unmatched. CDR3 length: 19 residues. The chain's CDR3 is CASSGPGQGAGRANEKLFF. DNA for the CDR3: TGTGCCAGCAGTGGCCCGGGACAGGGGGCCGGCAGGGCTAATGAAAAACTGTTTTTT.

The rearrangement links TRBV7-9 to TRBJ2-5; tentative D call: TRBD1 (6 bases). The CDR3 has 16 residues. V was shortened by 0 bases and J by 1 base, with 12 bases between the two germline ends. From germline, CDR1 is SEHNR and CDR2 FQNEAQ (reference sequence). This chain's CDR3 is CASSLASTGRQETQYF. CDR3 nucleotide sequence: TGTGCCAGCAGCTTAGCCTCTACAGGGCGCCAAGAGACCCAGTACTTC.

This chain uses TRBV6-6 with TRBJ2-1; D is unclear. Per the germline V gene, CDR1 is MNHNY and CDR2 is SVGAGI (reference sequence). V lost 5 bases and J 6 bases, leaving 17 bases between the germline ends. The CDR3 length is 15 residues. This CDR3 reads CASSRSTHLGNEQFF. The DNA of the CDR3 is TGTGCCAGCAGTAGGTCGACGCACCTTGGCAATGAGCAGTTCTTC.

The rearrangement joins TRBV7-8 to TRBJ2-3; D could derive from TRBD1 or TRBD2 (5 bases each). This CDR3 spans 16 amino acids. In germline, CDR1 is SGHVS, CDR2 FQNEAQ. Trimming left V 1 base short and J 6 bases short, with 17 bases between. The CDR3, as DNA: TGTGCCAGCAGCTTAGATGGGGCGAGGGGCTTGGATACGCAGTATTTT. Its translation: CASSLDGARGLDTQYF.

This CDR3 reads CASKVGGGQYEQYF. The CDR3 bases are TGTGCCAGCAAGGTAGGCGGCGGCCAGTACGAGCAGTACTTC. The rearrangement joins TRBV6-1 to TRBJ2-5; D not resolved. The J call is in doubt because the DNA end fits TRBJ2-7 better. The CDR3 sequence is 14 residues long. Germline assignment: CDR1 MNHNS and CDR2 SASEGT.

The gene calls are TRBV27 and TRBJ2-1, with 8 bases aligning to TRBD1. This CDR3 contains 15 residues. Losses at the gene ends were 5 bases for V and 9 bases for J; bases not matched to a gene: 12. The germline V gene has CDR1 MNHEY and CDR2 SMNVEV (reference sequence). The CDR3 loop reads CASSPGQVEFGEQFF. In nucleotides, the CDR3 is TGTGCCAGCAGTCCGGGACAGGTGGAGTTTGGTGAGCAGTTCTTC.

The rearrangement uses TRBV5-1 and TRBJ2-7; TRBD2 matches 7 bases. V was pared by 2 bases and J by 7 bases, with 6 bases of the junction left unmatched. Germline V CDR1 and CDR2: SGHRS, YFSETQ. This CDR3 comprises 13 residues. The CDR3 DNA follows: TGCGCCAGCAGCTTCGCGGGAGCCGGGGAGCAGTACTTC. Amino acid sequence: CASSFAGAGEQYF.

The chain combines TRBV20-1 with TRBJ2-1; D is ambiguous. Per the germline V gene, CDR1 is DFQATT and CDR2 is SNEGSKA (reference sequence). The CDR3 length is 11 residues. Trimming removed 5 bases at V and 5 bases at J, with 7 bases between. CDR3 residues: CSASPHNEQFF. In DNA form, the CDR3 reads TGCAGTGCTTCGCCCCACAATGAGCAGTTCTTC.

V is TRBV5-1 and J is TRBJ2-3, with D possibly TRBD1 on 6 matching bases. Germline V lookup: CDR1 SGHRS, CDR2 YFSETQ. V was shortened by 2 bases and J by 4 bases, with 14 bases between the two germline ends. The CDR3 loop spans 15 amino acids. CDR3 nucleotides: TGCGCCAGCAGCTTAGGACAGCCGAAAGCAGATACGCAGTATTTT. Its protein product is CASSLGQPKADTQYF.

The chain couples TRBV28 to TRBJ1-5, with no clear D. CDR1 and CDR2 from the germline V gene are MDHEN and SYDVKM. V was cut by 2 bases and J by 7 bases, with 21 bases left in between. There are 17 residues in the CDR3. CDR3 coding DNA: TGTGCCAGCAGTTTAAGAGCTGGCAGGAGTTTAGGACAGCCCCAGCATTTT. Amino acid sequence: CASSLRAGRSLGQPQHF.

A remark on this clone: A much larger clone is a single base away; this may be a read error. Other DNA sequences in the same sample also yield this CDR3. The chain has TRBV6-1 and TRBJ2-1; 12 nucleotides match TRBD2. CDR1 and CDR2 (germline): MNHNS, SASEGT. The V segment lost 6 bases and the J segment 6 bases; nucleotides outside the gene matches: 3. This CDR3 has 14 amino acids. DNA for the CDR3: TGTGCCAGCAGCAGACTAGCGGGAGCCAATGAGCAGTTCTTC. Protein product: CASSRLAGANEQFF.